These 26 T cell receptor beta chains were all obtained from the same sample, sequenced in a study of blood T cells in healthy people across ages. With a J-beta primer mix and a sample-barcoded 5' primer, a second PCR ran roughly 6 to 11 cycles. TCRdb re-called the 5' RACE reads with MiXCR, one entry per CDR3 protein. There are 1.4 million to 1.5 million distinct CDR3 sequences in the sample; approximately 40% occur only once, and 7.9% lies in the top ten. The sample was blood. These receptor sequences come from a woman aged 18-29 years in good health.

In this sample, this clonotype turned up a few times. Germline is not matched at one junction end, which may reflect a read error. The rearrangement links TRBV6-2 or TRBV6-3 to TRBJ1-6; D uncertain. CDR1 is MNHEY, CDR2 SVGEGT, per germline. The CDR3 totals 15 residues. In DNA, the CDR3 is TGTGCCAGCAGTCCCACCGCCCCCGGGCGTTCACCCCCCCACTTT. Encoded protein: CASSPTAPGRSPPHF.

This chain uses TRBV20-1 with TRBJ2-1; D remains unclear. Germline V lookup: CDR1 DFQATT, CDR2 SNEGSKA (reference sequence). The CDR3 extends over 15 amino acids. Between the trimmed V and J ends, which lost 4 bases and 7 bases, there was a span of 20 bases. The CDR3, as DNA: TGCAGTGCTACCCCGGCACCCATGATGATGAATGAGCAGTTCTTC. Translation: CSATPAPMMMNEQFF.

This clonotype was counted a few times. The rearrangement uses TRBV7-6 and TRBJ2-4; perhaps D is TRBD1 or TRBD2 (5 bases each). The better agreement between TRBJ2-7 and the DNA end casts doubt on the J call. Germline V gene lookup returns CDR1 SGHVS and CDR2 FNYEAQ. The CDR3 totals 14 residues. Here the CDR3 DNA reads TGTGCCAGCAGCTTCAGTGGGGGATCGGTCGAGCAGTACTTC. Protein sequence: CASSFSGGSVEQYF.

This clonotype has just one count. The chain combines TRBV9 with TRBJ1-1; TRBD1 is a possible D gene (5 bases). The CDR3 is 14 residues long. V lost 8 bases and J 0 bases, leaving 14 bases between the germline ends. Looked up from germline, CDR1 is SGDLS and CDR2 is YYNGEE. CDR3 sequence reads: CASNTGTVNTEAFF. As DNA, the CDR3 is TGTGCCAGTAACACTGGGACTGTGAACACTGAAGCTTTCTTT.

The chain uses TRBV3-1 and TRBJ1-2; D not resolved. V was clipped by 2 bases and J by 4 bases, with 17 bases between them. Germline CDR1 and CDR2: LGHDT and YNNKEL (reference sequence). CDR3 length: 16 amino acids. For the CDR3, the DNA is TGTGCCAGCAGCCAAACTGTCGGGGAGACACGCTATGGCTACACCTTC. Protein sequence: CASSQTVGETRYGYTF.

This CDR3 reads CASSSRDRLYYEQYF. For the CDR3, the DNA is TGTGCCAGCAGCTCGCGGGACAGATTATACTACGAGCAGTACTTC. The chain is built from TRBV7-9 and TRBJ2-7; D may be TRBD1 (7 bases). Deletions cut 4 bases from V and 3 bases from J, with 16 bases between. Germline V gene data show CDR1 as SEHNR and CDR2 as FQNEAQ (reference sequence). The CDR3 totals 15 residues.

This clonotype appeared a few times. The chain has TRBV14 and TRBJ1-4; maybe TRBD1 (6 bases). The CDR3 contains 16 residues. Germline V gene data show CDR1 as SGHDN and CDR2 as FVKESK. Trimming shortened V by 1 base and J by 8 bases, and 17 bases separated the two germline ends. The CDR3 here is CASSQGWQGPGEKLFF. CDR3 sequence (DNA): TGTGCCAGCAGCCAAGGTTGGCAGGGGCCAGGGGAAAAACTGTTTTTT.

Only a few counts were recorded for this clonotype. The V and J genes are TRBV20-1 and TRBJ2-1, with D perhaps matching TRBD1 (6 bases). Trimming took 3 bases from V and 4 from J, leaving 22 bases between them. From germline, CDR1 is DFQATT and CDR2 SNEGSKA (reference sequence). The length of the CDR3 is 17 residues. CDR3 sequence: CSASTLLGAEGYNEQFF. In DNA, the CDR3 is TGCAGTGCTAGTACTCTGTTGGGGGCGGAAGGATACAATGAGCAGTTCTTC.

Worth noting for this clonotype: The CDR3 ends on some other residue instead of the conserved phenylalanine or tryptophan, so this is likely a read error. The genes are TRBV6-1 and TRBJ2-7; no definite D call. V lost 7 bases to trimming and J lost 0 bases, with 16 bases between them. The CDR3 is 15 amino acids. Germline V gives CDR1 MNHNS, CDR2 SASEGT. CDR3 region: CASKLGGYSSYEQYY. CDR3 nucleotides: TGTGCCAGCAAGCTAGGCGGATATAGCTCCTACGAGCAGTACTAC.

Here the CDR3 reads CASSQTLGNQPQHF. CDR3 DNA: TGTGCCAGCAGCCAAACCCTGGGCAATCAGCCCCAGCATTTT. V and J are TRBV3-1 and TRBJ1-5, with D hard to call. CDR3 length equals 14 residues. V dropped 2 bases and J dropped 2 bases, with 7 bases sitting between them. CDR1 is LGHDT, CDR2 YNNKEL, per germline (reference sequence).

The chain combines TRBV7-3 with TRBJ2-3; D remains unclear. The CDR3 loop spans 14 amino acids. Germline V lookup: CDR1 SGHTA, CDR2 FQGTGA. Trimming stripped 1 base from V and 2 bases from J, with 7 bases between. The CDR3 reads CASSLNQLTDTQYF. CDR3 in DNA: TGTGCCAGCAGCTTAAACCAGCTCACAGATACGCAGTATTTT.

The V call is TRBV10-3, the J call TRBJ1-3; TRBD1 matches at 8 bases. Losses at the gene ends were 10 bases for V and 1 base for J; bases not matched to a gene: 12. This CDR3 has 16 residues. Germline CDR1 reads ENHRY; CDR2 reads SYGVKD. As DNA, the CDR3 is TGTGCCACGCTCCCCGGGACAGGAGTTTCTGGAAACACCATATATTTT. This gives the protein CATLPGTGVSGNTIYF.

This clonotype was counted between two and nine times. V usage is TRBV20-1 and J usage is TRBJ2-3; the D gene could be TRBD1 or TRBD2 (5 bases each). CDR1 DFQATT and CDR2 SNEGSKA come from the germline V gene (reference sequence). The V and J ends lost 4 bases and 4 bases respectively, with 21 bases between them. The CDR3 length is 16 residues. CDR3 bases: TGCAGTGCTAACCTCGTTCGGGGCGGTTATGCAGATACGCAGTATTTT. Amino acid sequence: CSANLVRGGYADTQYF.

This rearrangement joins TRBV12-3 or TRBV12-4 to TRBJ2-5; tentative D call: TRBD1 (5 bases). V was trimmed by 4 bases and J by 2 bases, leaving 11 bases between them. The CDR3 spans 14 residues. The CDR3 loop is CASSSVTEQETQYF. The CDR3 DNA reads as TGTGCCAGCAGTTCCGTGACAGAACAAGAGACCCAGTACTTC.

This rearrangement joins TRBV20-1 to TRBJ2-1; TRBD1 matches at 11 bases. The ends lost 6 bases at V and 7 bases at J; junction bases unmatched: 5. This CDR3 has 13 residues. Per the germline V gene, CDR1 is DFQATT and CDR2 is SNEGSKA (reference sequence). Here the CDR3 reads CSAGQGAKNEQFF. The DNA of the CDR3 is TGCAGTGCCGGACAGGGGGCCAAGAATGAGCAGTTCTTC.

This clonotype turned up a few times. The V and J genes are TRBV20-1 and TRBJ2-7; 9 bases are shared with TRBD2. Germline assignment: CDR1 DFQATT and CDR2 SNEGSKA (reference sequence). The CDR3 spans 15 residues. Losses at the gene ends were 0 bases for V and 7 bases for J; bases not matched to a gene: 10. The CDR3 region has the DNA TGCAGTGCTAGAGATTACCTAGCGGGATACAATGAGCAGTACTTC. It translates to CSARDYLAGYNEQYF.

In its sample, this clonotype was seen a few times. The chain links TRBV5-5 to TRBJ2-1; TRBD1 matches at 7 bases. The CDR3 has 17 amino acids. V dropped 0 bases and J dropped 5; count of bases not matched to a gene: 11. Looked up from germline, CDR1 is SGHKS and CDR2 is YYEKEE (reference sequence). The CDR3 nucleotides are TGTGCCAGCAGCTTGGTTAGGGGGCCCCCGGGACACAATGAGCAGTTCTTC. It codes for CASSLVRGPPGHNEQFF.

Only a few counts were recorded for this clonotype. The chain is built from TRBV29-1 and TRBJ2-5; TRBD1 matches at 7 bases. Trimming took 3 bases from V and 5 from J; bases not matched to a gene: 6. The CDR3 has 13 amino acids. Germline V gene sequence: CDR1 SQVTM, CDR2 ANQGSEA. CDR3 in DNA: TGCAGCGTTGATGTAGGGGGCAGGGAGACCCAGTACTTC. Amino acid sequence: CSVDVGGRETQYF.

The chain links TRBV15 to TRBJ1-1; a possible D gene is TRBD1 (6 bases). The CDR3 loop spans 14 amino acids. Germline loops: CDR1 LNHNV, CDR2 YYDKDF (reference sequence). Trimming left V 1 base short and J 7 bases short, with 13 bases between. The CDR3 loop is CATSRVGGPGEAFF. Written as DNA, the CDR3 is TGTGCCACCAGCAGAGTAGGGGGTCCCGGTGAAGCTTTCTTT.

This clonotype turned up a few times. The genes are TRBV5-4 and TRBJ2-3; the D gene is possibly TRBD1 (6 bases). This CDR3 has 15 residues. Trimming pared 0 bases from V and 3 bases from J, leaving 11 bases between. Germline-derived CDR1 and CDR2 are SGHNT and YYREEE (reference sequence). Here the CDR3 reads CASSLEGQLTDTQYF. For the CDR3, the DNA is TGTGCCAGCAGCTTGGAGGGACAATTAACAGATACGCAGTATTTT.

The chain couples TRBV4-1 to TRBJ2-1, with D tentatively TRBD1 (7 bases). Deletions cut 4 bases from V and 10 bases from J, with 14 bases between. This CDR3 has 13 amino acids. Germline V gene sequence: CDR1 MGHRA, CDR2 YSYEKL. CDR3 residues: CASSRGVTGEQFF. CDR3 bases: TGCGCCAGCAGCCGGGGGGTGACAGGGGAGCAGTTCTTC.

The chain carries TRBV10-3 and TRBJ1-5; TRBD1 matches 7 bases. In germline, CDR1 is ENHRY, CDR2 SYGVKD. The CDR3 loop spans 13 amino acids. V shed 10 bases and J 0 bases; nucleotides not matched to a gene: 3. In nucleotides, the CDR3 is TGTGCCACCACAGGGGCTAGCAATCAGCCCCAGCATTTT. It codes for CATTGASNQPQHF.

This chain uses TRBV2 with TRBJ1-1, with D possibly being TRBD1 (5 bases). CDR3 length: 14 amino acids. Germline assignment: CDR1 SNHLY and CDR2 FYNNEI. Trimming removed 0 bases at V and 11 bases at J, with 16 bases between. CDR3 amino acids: CASSEALRGGSAFF. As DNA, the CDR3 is TGTGCCAGCAGTGAAGCGCTTCGGGGGGGGAGCGCTTTCTTT.

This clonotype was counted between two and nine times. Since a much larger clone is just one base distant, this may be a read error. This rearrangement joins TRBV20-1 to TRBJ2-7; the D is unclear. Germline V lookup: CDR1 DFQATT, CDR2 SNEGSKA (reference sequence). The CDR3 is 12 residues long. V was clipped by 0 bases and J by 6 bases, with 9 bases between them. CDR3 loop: CSARDYRSEQYF. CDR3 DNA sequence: TGCAGTGCTAGAGATTATAGATCCGAGCAGTACTTC.

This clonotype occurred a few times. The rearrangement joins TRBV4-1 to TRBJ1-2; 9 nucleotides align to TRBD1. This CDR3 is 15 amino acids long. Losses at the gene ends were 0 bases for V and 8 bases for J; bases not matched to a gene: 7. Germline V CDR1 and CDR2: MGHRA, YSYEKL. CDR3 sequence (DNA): TGCGCCAGCAGCCAAGATCCGGGACAGGGAATCGGCTACACCTTC. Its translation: CASSQDPGQGIGYTF.

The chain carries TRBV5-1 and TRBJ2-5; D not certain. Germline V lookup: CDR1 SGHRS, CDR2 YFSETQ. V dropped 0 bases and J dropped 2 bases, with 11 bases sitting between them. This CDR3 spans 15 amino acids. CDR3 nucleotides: TGCGCCAGCAGCTTGGCGAACCAGCGACAAGAGACCCAGTACTTC. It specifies CASSLANQRQETQYF.